The next 30 T cell receptor beta chains were all read from a single sample in a study of graft-versus-host responses after intestinal transplantation (dated by TCRdb to the early 2020s). What these receptors recognize is not known. The meaning of the sample's time point label: cells obtained before transplantation from donor or recipient. The method behind the library was the immunoSEQ multiplex PCR assay. TCRdb obtained this table from immuneACCESS and retained in-frame rearrangements with V and J assigned. These tables miss some clones; where compared with another copy, unresolved V genes account for less than half of the shortfall, and the remainder is unexplained. This sample has about 51,000 clones in its table, and more than 80% of those were observed once. The ten top clones hold approximately 0.56% of the sample. Specimen: unstimulated CD4+ T cells sorted from spleen or lymph node cells, collected before transplant. These receptors all come from a human donor who was the organ donor for an intestinal transplant.

The chain links TRBV30 to TRBJ1-4, with 7 bases lining up with TRBD1. This CDR3 is built from 16 residues. Per the germline V gene, CDR1 is GTSNPN and CDR2 is SVGIG (reference sequence). Unmatched junction bases numbered 10, after V lost 2 bases and J lost 4 bases. The CDR3 nucleotides are TGTGCCTGGAGTCGGCAGGGGGAGGTCGGTAATGAAAAACTGTTTTTT. Amino acid sequence: CAWSRQGEVGNEKLFF. Using reference TRBV30 and TRBJ1-4 for the parts outside the CDR3, the full variable domain is SQTIHQWPATLVQPVGSPLSLECTVEGTSNPNLYWYRQAAGRGLQLLFYSVGIGQISSEVPQNLSASRPQDRQFILSSKKLLLSDSGFYLCAWSRQGEVGNEKLFFGSGTQLSVL.

The chain recombines TRBV9 with TRBJ2-7; 7 bases fit TRBD1. The CDR3 totals 14 residues. Trimming took 3 bases from V and 6 from J; bases not matched to a gene: 9. In germline, CDR1 is SGDLS, CDR2 YYNGEE. The CDR3 region has the DNA TGTGCCAGCAGCGCGCAGACGACAGGGAGCGAGCAGTACTTC. As protein: CASSAQTTGSEQYF.

Remarks on this clone: Here the CDR3 omits its conserved ending phenylalanine or tryptophan, so a read error is the likely source. The chain is built from TRBV28 and TRBJ2-7, with D perhaps matching TRBD1 (5 bases). V dropped 6 bases and J dropped 3 bases, with 18 bases sitting between them. Germline V gene data show CDR1 as MDHEN and CDR2 as SYDVKM. The CDR3 totals 15 residues. DNA of the CDR3: TGTGCCAGCAGCACACAGGCTAAGTCCTACTACGAGCAGTACCTC. Protein sequence: CASSTQAKSYYEQYL.

Comment on this clone: Within the sample, other DNA sequences also encode this same CDR3. The CDR3 sequence: CASSPWTSGEQFF. The DNA of the CDR3 is TGTGCCAGTAGCCCTTGGACTAGCGGGGAGCAGTTCTTC. The chain uses TRBV7-2 and TRBJ2-1, with 11 positions matching TRBD2. This CDR3 has 13 residues. J gave up 10 bases and V 9 bases, and 8 bases lay outside the gene matches. Germline assignment: CDR1 SGHTA and CDR2 FQGNSA.

This clone has only one observation. The chain is built from TRBV23-1 and TRBJ2-3; TRBD1 matches 8 bases. TRBV23-1 is assigned to the ORF class and has an uncertain function. The length of the CDR3 is 13 residues. V shed 8 bases, J shed 3 bases, and the junction held 4 bases outside the gene matches. The CDR3 reads CASVHRGTDTQYF. DNA of the CDR3: TGCGCCAGCGTTCACAGGGGGACAGATACGCAGTATTTT.

V is TRBV18 and J is TRBJ2-5; TRBD1 might be the D (6 bases). There are 17 residues in the CDR3. Trimming pared 3 bases from V and 5 bases from J, leaving 22 bases between. Germline CDR1 is KGHSH and CDR2 is LQKENI. The chain's CDR3 is CASSPKGVHAKGETQYF. CDR3 DNA sequence: TGTGCCAGCTCACCGAAGGGGGTTCACGCCAAGGGGGAGACCCAGTACTTC.

The chain uses TRBV7-2 and TRBJ2-7; 7 bases align to TRBD2. Germline V CDR1 and CDR2: SGHTA, FQGNSA. This CDR3 is 14 amino acids long. V dropped 3 bases and J dropped 2; count of bases not matched to a gene: 4. The CDR3 here is CASSFYGRTYEQYF. CDR3 nucleotide sequence: TGTGCCAGCAGCTTTTACGGGAGGACCTACGAGCAGTACTTC.

CDR3 protein: CASSILGTGVGDTQYF. The CDR3 bases are TGTGCCAGTAGTATACTCGGGACAGGGGTTGGAGATACGCAGTATTTT. The V gene is TRBV19, the J gene TRBJ2-3, with 10 bases matching TRBD1. V shed 2 bases, J shed 5 bases, and the junction held 7 bases outside the gene matches. The CDR3 has 16 amino acids. Germline V gene lookup returns CDR1 LNHDA and CDR2 SQIVND (reference sequence).

This clone was seen a single time. The chain is built from TRBV7-2 and TRBJ1-1, with a possible D match to TRBD1 (6 bases). The V end lost 4 bases, the J end lost 0 bases, and 9 bases lay between the germline ends. The CDR3 covers 14 residues. Germline V lookup: CDR1 SGHTA, CDR2 FQGNSA. The CDR3 region has the DNA TGTGCCAGCAGCTGGGACAACCTGAACACTGAAGCTTTCTTT. This sequence encodes CASSWDNLNTEAFF.

This chain joins TRBV4-1 and TRBJ2-3; 8 bases map to TRBD2. Germline V lookup: CDR1 MGHRA, CDR2 YSYEKL. Unmatched junction bases numbered 7, after V lost 0 bases and J lost 14 bases. The CDR3 has 13 amino acids. This chain's CDR3 is CASSQDEGTSMYF. As DNA, the CDR3 is TGCGCCAGCAGCCAAGATGAGGGGACTAGTATGTATTTT.

The chain employs TRBV29-1 and TRBJ2-5; no clear D. CDR1 is SQVTM and CDR2 is ANQGSEA in the germline V gene. V was shortened by 7 bases and J by 5 bases, with 14 bases between the two germline ends. This CDR3 is 12 amino acids long. The CDR3 nucleotides read TGCAGCGACCAAGAGTCCGGGGAGACCCAGTACTTC. Its translation is CSDQESGETQYF. Using reference TRBV29-1 and TRBJ2-5 for the parts outside the CDR3, the full variable domain is SAVISQKPSRDICQRGTSLTIQCQVDSQVTMMFWYRQQPGQSLTLIATANQGSEATYESGFVIDKFPISRPNLTFSTLTVSNMSPEDSSIYLCSDQESGETQYFGPGTRLLVL.

This chain joins TRBV19 and TRBJ2-1, with 8 bases aligning to TRBD2. Looked up from germline, CDR1 is LNHDA and CDR2 is SQIVND (reference sequence). The CDR3 is 16 amino acids. V lost 5 bases, J lost 8 bases, and 14 bases stayed unmatched. CDR3 residues: CASSRRAGLDGHEQFF. CDR3 in DNA: TGTGCCAGTAGTCGGAGGGCGGGACTAGATGGGCATGAGCAGTTCTTC. Full variable domain (rest looked up from reference TRBV19 and TRBJ2-1): DGGITQSPKYLFRKEGQNVTLSCEQNLNHDAMYWYRQDPGQGLRLIYYSQIVNDFQKGDIAEGYSVSREKKESFPLTVTSAQKNPTAFYLCASSRRAGLDGHEQFFGPGTRLTVL.

This chain joins TRBV28 and TRBJ1-2; D may be TRBD1 (5 bases). Trimming removed 5 bases from V and 5 bases from J, with 18 bases in between. The germline CDR1 and CDR2 sequences are MDHEN and SYDVKM. This CDR3 region has 15 residues. CDR3 bases: TGTGCCAGCAGTCCCTCGGGGGGTATACGGTATGGCTACACCTTC. Its protein is CASSPSGGIRYGYTF.

The rearrangement links TRBV7-9 to TRBJ2-7; 14 nucleotides match TRBD2. V gave up 4 bases and J gave up 5 bases; unmatched junction bases: 4. CDR1 SEHNR and CDR2 FQNEAQ come from the germline V gene (reference sequence). The CDR3 is made up of 15 amino acids. CDR3 DNA sequence: TGTGCCAGCAGCTCGACTAGCGGGAGGGCCGACGAGCAGTACTTC. This gives the protein CASSSTSGRADEQYF. The full variable domain, in which reference TRBV7-9 and TRBJ2-7 provide the parts outside the CDR3, is DTGVSQNPRHKITKRGQNVTFRCDPISEHNRLYWYRQTLGQGPEFLTYFQNEAQLEKSRLLSDRFSAERPKGSFSTLEIQRTEQGDSAMYLCASSSTSGRADEQYFGPGTRLTVT.

The chain has TRBV5-1 and TRBJ2-3, with 7 bases that match TRBD1. The J segment lost 0 bases and the V segment lost 0 bases, leaving 4 bases of the junction unmatched. In germline, CDR1 is SGHRS, CDR2 YFSETQ. The CDR3 sequence is 16 residues long. The CDR3 DNA sequence: TGCGCCAGCAGCTTGGAAGGGGGCCTTAGCACAGATACGCAGTATTTT. It translates to CASSLEGGLSTDTQYF.

Here the CDR3 DNA reads TGCGCCAGCAGCCAAAACCAGGGGCTACTCACAGATACGCAGTATTTT. Its protein is CASSQNQGLLTDTQYF. The genes are TRBV4-1 and TRBJ2-3; TRBD1 is a possible D gene (6 bases). This CDR3 region has 16 residues. V dropped 2 bases and J dropped 2 bases, with 14 bases sitting between them. CDR1 is MGHRA, CDR2 YSYEKL, per germline.

This rearrangement joins TRBV7-2 to TRBJ1-3; D ambiguous. Looked up from germline, CDR1 is SGHTA and CDR2 is FQGNSA. V was trimmed by 5 bases and J by 4 bases, leaving 12 bases between them. The CDR3 has 14 amino acids. The CDR3 DNA follows: TGTGCCAGCAGCCTCAGGACTGGGGGAAACACCATATATTTT. Amino acids: CASSLRTGGNTIYF.

V gene TRBV4-2 combines with J gene TRBJ2-5; 9 positions match TRBD1. Matching the DNA end better, TRBJ2-7 makes the J call doubtful. CDR3 length: 17 residues. Germline-derived CDR1 and CDR2 are LGHNA and YNFKEQ. DNA for the CDR3: TGTGCCAGCAGCCAATTTTTCCCGGGACAGGGTCACTACGAGCAGTACTTC. Residues: CASSQFFPGQGHYEQYF.

Notes on this clone: A read error may produce the germline difference seen at one junction end. This chain connects TRBV14 to TRBJ2-7; 8 bases line up with TRBD2. CDR3 length: 16 residues. CDR1 and CDR2 from the germline V gene are SGHDN and FVKESK. DNA of the CDR3: TGTGCCAGCAGCAAAGAACGGACTAGCAGCTCCTACGAGCAGTACTTC. It yields the protein CASSKERTSSSYEQYF.

V is TRBV25-1 and J is TRBJ2-1; 7 bases are shared with TRBD1. This CDR3 comprises 12 residues. Germline CDR1 MGHDK, CDR2 SYGVNS. With V trimmed by 8 bases and J by 6 bases, 4 bases remained unmatched. The DNA for the CDR3 is TGTGCCAGCGGGGGACAGACCAATGAGCAGTTCTTC. Translated: CASGGQTNEQFF. Full variable domain (remainder filled in from reference TRBV25-1 and TRBJ2-1): EADIYQTPRYLVIGTGKKITLECSQTMGHDKMYWYQQDPGMELHLIHYSYGVNSTEKGDLSSESTVSRIRTEHFPLTLESARPSHTSQYLCASGGQTNEQFFGPGTRLTVL.

The CDR3 nucleotides read TGCGCCAGCACCCAAACAGGGGCGACGCAAGACAATCAGCCCCAGCATTTT. Its protein is CASTQTGATQDNQPQHF. The chain uses TRBV23-1 and TRBJ1-5; TRBD1 matches 7 bases. TRBV23-1 is an open reading frame, and its role is uncertain. The trim removed 7 bases at V and 3 bases at J, leaving 15 bases unmatched. The length of the CDR3 is 17 residues.

V is TRBV7-2 and J is TRBJ1-3; D might be TRBD1 (5 bases). The V end was cut by 5 bases, the J end by 0 bases, with 17 bases between. CDR1 is SGHTA, CDR2 FQGNSA, per germline. There are 17 residues in the CDR3. The CDR3 reads CASSRRGEVRSGNTIYF. The CDR3 DNA reads as TGTGCCAGCAGCCGACGGGGGGAGGTCCGCTCTGGAAACACCATATATTTT.

The genes are TRBV30 and TRBJ2-7; no reliable D call. Germline V lookup: CDR1 GTSNPN, CDR2 SVGIG (reference sequence). Trimming took off 1 base at V and 9 bases at J, with 10 bases between the two ends. The CDR3 covers 11 residues. This CDR3 is CAWSGPLVQYF. Written as DNA, the CDR3 is TGTGCCTGGAGTGGCCCCCTAGTGCAGTACTTC. The variable domain in full, completed from reference TRBV30 and TRBJ2-7, reads SQTIHQWPATLVQPVGSPLSLECTVEGTSNPNLYWYRQAAGRGLQLLFYSVGIGQISSEVPQNLSASRPQDRQFILSSKKLLLSDSGFYLCAWSGPLVQYFGPGTRLTVT.

This clone was recorded once. The chain employs TRBV27 and TRBJ1-1; TRBD1 agrees at 8 bases. After removal of 6 bases from V and 2 bases from J, the junction contained 5 bases not matched to a gene. CDR1 is MNHEY and CDR2 is SMNVEV in the germline V gene (reference sequence). This CDR3 spans 14 amino acids. CDR3 amino acids: CASRLTGVNTEAFF. The CDR3 coding sequence is TGTGCCAGCAGGCTGACAGGGGTTAACACTGAAGCTTTCTTT.

This chain connects TRBV30 to TRBJ1-5; no clear D. V was clipped by 1 base and J by 0 bases, with 4 bases between them. CDR3 size: 13 residues. Germline assignment: CDR1 GTSNPN and CDR2 SVGIG (reference sequence). CDR3 region: CAWSDTSNQPQHF. The CDR3 nucleotides read TGTGCCTGGAGTGACACTAGCAATCAGCCCCAGCATTTT.

The rearrangement links TRBV30 to TRBJ2-1; 7 bases fit TRBD2. This CDR3 is built from 13 residues. CDR1 is GTSNPN and CDR2 is SVGIG in the germline V gene (reference sequence). J was trimmed by 7 bases and V by 0 bases; bases with no gene match: 3. CDR3 DNA sequence: TGTGCCTGGAGTGTACGCGGGGGTAATGAGCAGTTCTTC. As protein: CAWSVRGGNEQFF.

The V gene is TRBV4-2, the J gene TRBJ2-7; possibly TRBD2 for D (5 bases). The CDR3 is made up of 18 amino acids. Trimming cost V 0 bases and J 0 bases, with 18 bases left between them. The germline CDR1 and CDR2 sequences are LGHNA and YNFKEQ. In DNA form, the CDR3 reads TGTGCCAGCAGCCAAGACGTTAGCTCGGACTCCCGCTCCTACGAGCAGTACTTC. Its protein product is CASSQDVSSDSRSYEQYF.

The rearrangement links TRBV7-2 to TRBJ2-7; TRBD1 agrees at 11 bases. Germline assignment: CDR1 SGHTA and CDR2 FQGNSA. The V and J ends lost 5 bases and 0 bases, in that order; junction bases with no gene match: 9. The CDR3 has 17 residues. CDR3 coding DNA: TGTGCCAGCAGCCCCCCCGGGACAGGGGGTGCCTCCTACGAGCAGTACTTC. It is translated as CASSPPGTGGASYEQYF.

The chain links TRBV18 to TRBJ2-5; 11 nucleotides agree with TRBD2. CDR1 and CDR2 (germline): KGHSH, LQKENI. CDR3 size: 17 residues. Trimming removed 3 bases from V and 5 bases from J; junction bases left unmatched: 11. This CDR3 reads CASSPTSGNGNRETQYF. The CDR3 DNA reads as TGTGCCAGCTCACCGACTAGCGGGAACGGCAACCGGGAGACCCAGTACTTC.

This CDR3 is CASSFQGWREPDEQFF. The CDR3 nucleotides read TGTGCCAGCAGCTTCCAGGGGTGGCGGGAGCCGGATGAGCAGTTCTTC. This chain uses TRBV11-2 with TRBJ2-1; TRBD2 might be the D (7 bases). Trimming cost V 3 bases and J 8 bases, with 20 bases left between them. CDR1 and CDR2 from the germline V gene are SGHAT and FQNNGV. This CDR3 has 16 residues.